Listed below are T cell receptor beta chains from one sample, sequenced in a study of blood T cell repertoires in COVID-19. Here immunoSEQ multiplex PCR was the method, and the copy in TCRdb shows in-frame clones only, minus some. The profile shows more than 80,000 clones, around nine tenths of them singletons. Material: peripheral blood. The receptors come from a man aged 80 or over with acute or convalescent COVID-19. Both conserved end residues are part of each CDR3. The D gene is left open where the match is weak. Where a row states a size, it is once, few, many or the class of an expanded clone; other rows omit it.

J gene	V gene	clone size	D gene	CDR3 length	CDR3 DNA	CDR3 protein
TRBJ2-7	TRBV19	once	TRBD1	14	TGTGCCAGTAAACAGACAGGGGAAGAGGACGAGCAGTACTTC	CASKQTGEEDEQYF
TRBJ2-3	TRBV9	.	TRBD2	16	TGTGCCAGCAGCCCCCCGGTAGCGGGAGCCGCAGATACGCAGTATTTT	CASSPPVAGAADTQYF
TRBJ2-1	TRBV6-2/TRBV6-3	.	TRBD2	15	TGTGCCAGCAGTAGACTAGCGGGAGGGCCCGGTGAGCAGTTCTTC	CASSRLAGGPGEQFF
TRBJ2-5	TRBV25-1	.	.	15	TGTGCCAGCAGTGCCCCGGGAACAACCCAAGAGACCCAGTACTTC	CASSAPGTTQETQYF
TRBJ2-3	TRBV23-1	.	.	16	TGCGCCAGCAGTCATGCCTCCCTGGACCCGACGGGGACGCAGTATTTT	CASSHASLDPTGTQYF
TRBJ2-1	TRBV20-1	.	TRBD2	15	TGCAGTGCTAGTGGTCCGGGACTAGCGTGGAATGAGCAGTTCTTC	CSASGPGLAWNEQFF
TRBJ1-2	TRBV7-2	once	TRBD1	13	TGTGCCAGCAGCCCCGGACAGGATGGGGGTTACACCTTC	CASSPGQDGGYTF
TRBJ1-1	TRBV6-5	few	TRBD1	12	TGTGCCAGCAGTAACAGGGGGGCTGAAGCTTTCTTT	CASSNRGAEAFF
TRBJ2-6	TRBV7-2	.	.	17	TGTGCCAGCAGCTTTGGTGGGGGCAACTCTGGGGCCAACGTCCTGACTTTC	CASSFGGGNSGANVLTF
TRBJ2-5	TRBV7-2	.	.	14	TGTGCCAGCAGCTTAGCCCGACAGAAAGAGACCCAGTACTTC	CASSLARQKETQYF
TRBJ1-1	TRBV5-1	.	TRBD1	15	TGCGCCAGCAGCGAAGGACAGGGGGCAAACACTGAAGCTTTCTTT	CASSEGQGANTEAFF
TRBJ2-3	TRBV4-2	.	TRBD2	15	TGTGCCAGCAGCCAGGGACTAGCTGGCACAGATACGCAGTATTTT	CASSQGLAGTDTQYF
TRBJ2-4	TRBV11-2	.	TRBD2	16	TGTGCCAGCAGCTTAGGTGCGGGAGGGCTCAAAAACATTCAGTACTTC	CASSLGAGGLKNIQYF
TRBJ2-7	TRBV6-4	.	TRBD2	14	TGTGCCAGCGCCGGACTAGCGGGAGGTGGCGAGCAGTACTTC	CASAGLAGGGEQYF
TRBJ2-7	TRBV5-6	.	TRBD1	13	TGTGCCAGCAGCCTTACAGGGGCCTACGAGCAGTACTTC	CASSLTGAYEQYF
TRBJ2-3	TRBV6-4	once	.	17	TGTGCCAGCAGTGACAACCCAAAGGGGATTACACAAGGTACGCAGTATTTT	CASSDNPKGITQGTQYF
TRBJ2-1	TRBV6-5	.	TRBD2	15	TGTGCCAGCAGCCAAAATAACCGGGAGGATAATGAGCAGTTCTTC	CASSQNNREDNEQFF
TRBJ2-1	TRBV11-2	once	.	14	TGTGCCAGCAGCACCCAGGGCTCCTACAATGAGCAGTTCTTC	CASSTQGSYNEQFF
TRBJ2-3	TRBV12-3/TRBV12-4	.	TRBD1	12	TGTGCCAGCAGACAGGGGACAGATATCCAGTATTTT	CASRQGTDIQYF
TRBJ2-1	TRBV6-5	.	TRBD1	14	TGTGCCAGCAGGGCATCTGACAGGGCGGATGAGCAGTTCTTC	CASRASDRADEQFF
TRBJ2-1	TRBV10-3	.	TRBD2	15	TGTGCCATCAGTGAGTCGACTAGCGGATACAATGAGCAGTTCTTC	CAISESTSGYNEQFF
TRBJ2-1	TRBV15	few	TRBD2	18	TGTGCCACCAGCAGAGAAAGGCCGGGACTAGCGGGACTAAATGAGCAGTTCTTC	CATSRERPGLAGLNEQFF
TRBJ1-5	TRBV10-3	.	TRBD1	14	TGTGCCATCAGTGAGACAGGGGGCAATCAGCCCCAGCATTTT	CAISETGGNQPQHF
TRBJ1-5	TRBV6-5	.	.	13	TGTGCCAGCCAGGGCTTCGGCAATCAGCCCCAGCATTTT	CASQGFGNQPQHF
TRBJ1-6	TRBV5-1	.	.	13	TGCGCCAGCAGTCGGCAGGGTGATTCACCCCTCCACTTT	CASSRQGDSPLHF
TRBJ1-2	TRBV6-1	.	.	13	TGTGCCAGCAGTGAAGGAGGGTCCTATGGCTACACCTTC	CASSEGGSYGYTF
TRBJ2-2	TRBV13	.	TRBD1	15	TGTGCCAGCAGCACCGACAGGGGGCATGGCGGGGAGCTGTTTTTT	CASSTDRGHGGELFF
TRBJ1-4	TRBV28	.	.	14	TGTGCCAGCACCGAAACAGGGATCCAGGAAAAACTGTTTTTT	CASTETGIQEKLFF
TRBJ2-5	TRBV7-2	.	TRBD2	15	TGTGCCAGCAGAACTCTAGCGGGAGGGGCAGAGACCCAGTACTTC	CASRTLAGGAETQYF
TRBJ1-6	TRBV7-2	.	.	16	TGTGCCAGCAGTGAGCACCCGGGATTTCTAGCCTCACCCCTCCACTTT	CASSEHPGFLASPLHF
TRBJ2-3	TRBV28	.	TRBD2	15	TGTGCCAGCAGTTTAGGAGCGGGAGAGACAGATACGCAGTATTTT	CASSLGAGETDTQYF
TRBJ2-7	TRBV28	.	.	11	TGTGCCAGCAGTTCCAGCTACGAGCAGTACTTC	CASSSSYEQYF
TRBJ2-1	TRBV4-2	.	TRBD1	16	TGTGCCAGCAGCCTTACAGGGGGCGGAACCTACAATGAGCAGTTCTTC	CASSLTGGGTYNEQFF
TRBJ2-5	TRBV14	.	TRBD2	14	TGTGCCAGCAGCCAGGCTAGCGGGAGAGAGACCCAGTACTTC	CASSQASGRETQYF
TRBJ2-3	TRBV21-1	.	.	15	TGTGCCAGCAGCACCTGGGACAGGCGCACAGATACGCAGTATTTT	CASSTWDRRTDTQYF
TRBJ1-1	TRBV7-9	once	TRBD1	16	TGTGCCAGCAGCTTAGACGCGGGACAGGGAGGAACTGAAGCTTTCTTT	CASSLDAGQGGTEAFF
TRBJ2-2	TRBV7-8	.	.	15	TGTGCCAGCAGCCCACCTGTTAGTAACACCGGGGAGCTGTTTTTT	CASSPPVSNTGELFF
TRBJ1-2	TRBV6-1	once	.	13	TGTGCCAGCAGTGAAGGTGGGGGGGTCGGCTACACCTTC	CASSEGGGVGYTF
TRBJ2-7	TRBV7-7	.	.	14	TGTGCTAGCAGCTTAGCGGGACAGGCTTCCGAGCAGTACTTC	CASSLAGQASEQYF
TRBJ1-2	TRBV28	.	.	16	TGTGCCAGCAGCCGAACCGAGGGACACGCACCGGGTGGCTACACCTTC	CASSRTEGHAPGGYTF
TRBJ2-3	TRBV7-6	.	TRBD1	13	TGTGCCAGCAGCCCGCGACAGGGTCTTCCACAGTATTTT	CASSPRQGLPQYF
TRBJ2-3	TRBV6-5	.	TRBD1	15	TGTGCCAGCAGTACTCGGACAGGGCCCACAGATACGCAGTATTTT	CASSTRTGPTDTQYF
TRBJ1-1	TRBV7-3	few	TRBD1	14	TGTGCCAGCAGCGCTGGACAGGGGAGCACTGAAGCTTTCTTT	CASSAGQGSTEAFF
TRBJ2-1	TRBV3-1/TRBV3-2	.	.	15	TGTGCCAGCAGCCAAGAGGGCAGATTAGACAATGAGCAGTTCTTC	CASSQEGRLDNEQFF
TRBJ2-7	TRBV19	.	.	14	TGTGCCAGTAGTACACTCCGACAGGTCGGCGAGCAGTACTTC	CASSTLRQVGEQYF
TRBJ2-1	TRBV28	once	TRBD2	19	TGTGCCAGCAGCCTCCCGGGACTAGCGGGAACGAATGCGGCGAATGAGCAGTTCTTC	CASSLPGLAGTNAANEQFF
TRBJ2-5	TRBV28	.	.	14	TGTGCCAGCAGCCTAATCGGGATACAAGAGACCCAGTACTTC	CASSLIGIQETQYF
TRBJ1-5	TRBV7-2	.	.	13	TGTGCCAGCAGCCCTAATAGCAATCAGCCCCAGCATTTT	CASSPNSNQPQHF
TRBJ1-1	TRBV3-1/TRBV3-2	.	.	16	TGTGCCAGCAGCCAAGGGTCGGAACAGGGGAACACTGAAGCTTTCTTT	CASSQGSEQGNTEAFF